The source of this T cell receptor (beta chain) is a study of T cell responses to AZD1222 COVID-19 vaccine. This CDR3 has 19 residues. Sequencing used immunoSEQ multiplex PCR; TCRdb keeps in-frame clones, though not all of them. The top ten clones hold around 4.9% of a sample with roughly 99,000 clones, about 85% of them seen once. The TCR was taken from an adult who received the AZD1222 COVID-19 vaccine. Sequenced here: peripheral blood, sampled 28 days after the second AZD1222 dose. The chain couples TRBV12-1 to TRBJ2-3; the table assigns TRBD2, which was not confirmed against the DNA. TRBV12-1 is a pseudogene. The CDR3 DNA is TGTGCCAGCTGCAAAAGGACTAGCGGGGGCAACACTAGCACAGATACGCAGTATTTT. Translating it yields CASCKRTSGGNTSTDTQYF.